The TCR beta chain described here comes from a study of blood T cell repertoires in COVID-19. In the study overall: Acute and convalescent COVID-19 samples came from the United States, Italy and Spain. The analysed material was cDNA or gDNA that came from T cells, B-cell-depleted T cells, or PBMCs.

Original data processing: Reference gene primer amplification in the assay estimated nucleated cell counts. This table comes from immunoSEQ multiplex PCR, and its TCRdb copy is limited to in-frame clones, with some not included. V and J calls and clone size are as listed in that table; D and trimming were resolved from the DNA. The sample records 250,000 to 300,000 clones, around 78% being singletons. The CDR3 loop spans 14 amino acids. Germline CDR1 and CDR2: WNHNN and SYGVQD (reference sequence). This clonotype originated in a man in his sixties who had recovered from COVID-19. Input material: peripheral blood. The rearrangement links TRBV10-1 to TRBJ2-1; 10 nucleotides match TRBD2. Here the CDR3 reads CARQQASGSLEQFF. In nucleotides, the CDR3 is TGCGCGCGCCAGCAGGCTAGCGGGAGTCTTGAGCAGTTCTTC.